Below, one T cell receptor beta chain is given with its context. The data are from a study of breast tumors, draining lymph nodes, adjacent tissues. Germline V gene lookup returns CDR1 LGHNA and CDR2 YSLEER. The CDR3 loop spans 12 amino acids. The ends were cut back, 0 bases at V and 10 bases at J, with 4 bases in the middle. From the multiplex PCR reads, TCRdb called clonotypes with MiXCR, one entry per CDR3 protein. Of tens of thousands of distinct CDR3 sequences detected, over 55% appear once; the ten largest clones hold over 15%. The V call is TRBV4-3, the J call TRBJ1-6; no reliable D call. The sequence came from a female donor with breast cancer. Some clones in this sample may be carry-over from other donors' samples. Sequencing was performed on breast tumor tissue. CDR3 residues: CASSQDTSPLHF. CDR3 DNA sequence: TGCGCCAGCAGCCAAGACACATCACCCCTCCACTTT.